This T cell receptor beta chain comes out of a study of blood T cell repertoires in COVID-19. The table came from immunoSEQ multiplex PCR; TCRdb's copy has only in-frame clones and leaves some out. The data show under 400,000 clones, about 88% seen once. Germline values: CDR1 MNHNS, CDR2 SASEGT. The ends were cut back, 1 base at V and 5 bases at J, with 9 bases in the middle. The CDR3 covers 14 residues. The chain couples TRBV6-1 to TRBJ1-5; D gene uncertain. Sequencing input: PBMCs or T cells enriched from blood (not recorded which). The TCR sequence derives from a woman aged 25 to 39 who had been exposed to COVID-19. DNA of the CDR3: TGTGCCAGCAGTGAAGGGGCCGCCGATCAGCCCCAGCATTTT. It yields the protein CASSEGAADQPQHF.